These 13 T cell receptor beta chains were sequenced from one sample in a study of Ad26.COV2.S vaccination and SARS-CoV-2 variants. The treatment is: 15 to 20 received Ad26.COV2.S at low or high dose, single or two shots; five or six received placebo; per-sample allocation not given. Sampling happened 63 days after the first vaccine or placebo injection. Sequencing used immunoSEQ multiplex PCR; TCRdb keeps in-frame clones, though not all of them. The sample holds around 400,000 clones; about 80% are singletons and the top ten take approximately 7%. The input for sequencing was peripheral blood, taken in a trial of Ad26.COV2.S vaccine versus placebo. These receptor sequences come from a person aged 18-65 years who received the Ad26.COV2.S COVID-19 vaccine or a placebo.

Of note for this clone: The junction and the germline gene differ at one end; a read error may be behind it. The CDR3 loop reads CATSDLLSHNEQFF. In DNA form, the CDR3 reads TGTGCCACCAGTGATTTACTCTCCCACAATGAGCAGTTCTTC. The rearrangement joins TRBV24-1 to TRBJ2-1; D unclear. This CDR3 has 14 residues. Per germline, CDR1 KGHDR and CDR2 SFDVKD.

The chain links TRBV24-1 to TRBJ2-7; no definite D call. Trimming removed 5 bases at V and 1 base at J, with 11 bases between. From germline, CDR1 is KGHDR and CDR2 SFDVKD. CDR3 length: 14 residues. The CDR3 loop is CATSGVGDSYEQYF. DNA of the CDR3: TGTGCCACCAGTGGGGTGGGTGATTCCTACGAGCAGTACTTC.

This chain uses TRBV27 with TRBJ1-4; TRBD1 is a possible D gene (6 bases). V gave up 10 bases and J gave up 8 bases, with 17 bases separating them. Germline V gene data show CDR1 as MNHEY and CDR2 as SMNVEV (reference sequence). The CDR3 is made up of 13 amino acids. The CDR3 region has the DNA TGTGCCACCAGACAGGATCGATACGAAAAACTGTTTTTT. This sequence encodes CATRQDRYEKLFF. The full variable domain, completed using reference TRBV27 and TRBJ1-4, is EAQVTQNPRYLITVTGKKLTVTCSQNMNHEYMSWYRQDPGLGLRQIYYSMNVEVTDKGDVPEGYKVSRKEKRNFPLILESPSPNQTSLYFCATRQDRYEKLFFGSGTQLSVL.

This chain links TRBV28 with TRBJ2-7; D unresolved. Trimming removed 3 bases at V and 3 bases at J, with 6 bases between. The CDR3 totals 12 residues. Germline V gene data show CDR1 as MDHEN and CDR2 as SYDVKM. The chain's CDR3 is CASSFYGYEQYF. DNA of the CDR3: TGTGCCAGCAGTTTCTATGGCTACGAGCAGTACTTC.

The chain joins TRBV28 to TRBJ1-5, with D unresolved. CDR3 size: 12 residues. V was clipped by 5 bases and J by 6 bases, with 8 bases between them. The germline gives CDR1 MDHEN, CDR2 SYDVKM. For the CDR3, the DNA is TGTGCCAGCAGTCAACTAACTCAGCCCCAGCATTTT. Amino acid sequence: CASSQLTQPQHF.

This chain connects TRBV21-1 to TRBJ2-4. TRBV21-1 is classified as a pseudogene. The CDR3 runs to 16 residues. The CDR3 is CASRRTEGVAKNIQYF. For the CDR3, the DNA is TGTGCCAGCAGAAGGACGGAGGGGGTAGCCAAAAACATTCAGTACTTC.

The J gene is TRBJ1-6, the V gene TRBV7-3, with D possibly being TRBD1 (5 bases). The V end was cut by 4 bases, the J end by 9 bases, with 13 bases between. This CDR3 spans 14 amino acids. Germline V gives CDR1 SGHTA, CDR2 FQGTGA. CDR3 in DNA: TGTGCCAGCAGCTATCAGGGTTCTGGTTCACCCCTCCACTTT. As protein: CASSYQGSGSPLHF.

The chain carries TRBV12-3 or TRBV12-4 and TRBJ1-1; D not resolved. V was pared by 2 bases and J by 4 bases, with 5 bases between. The CDR3 spans 12 residues. The chain's CDR3 is CASSLMGTEAFF. The DNA of the CDR3 is TGTGCCAGCAGTTTAATGGGCACTGAAGCTTTCTTT.

The V gene is TRBV7-2, the J gene TRBJ1-1; TRBD1 is a possible D gene (6 bases). This CDR3 comprises 15 residues. CDR1 SGHTA and CDR2 FQGNSA come from the germline V gene. V gave up 6 bases and J gave up 4 bases, with 18 bases separating them. In nucleotides, the CDR3 is TGTGCCAGCAGGCCCCGCGGGGGGGCGACCACTGAAGCTTTCTTT. This codes for CASRPRGGATTEAFF.

The CDR3 DNA follows: TGCGCCAGCAGCAATAGCGGGAGCTACAATGAGCAGTTCTTC. Its protein product is CASSNSGSYNEQFF. The rearrangement links TRBV5-1 to TRBJ2-1; 9 bases match TRBD2. Germline CDR1 and CDR2: SGHRS and YFSETQ. V was clipped by 4 bases and J by 3 bases; unmatched bases: 2. This CDR3 spans 14 amino acids.

The chain recombines TRBV3-1 (or the pseudogene TRBV3-2) with TRBJ1-4, with D hard to call. Germline CDR1 is LGHDT and CDR2 is YNNKEL (reference sequence). V was clipped by 0 bases and J by 8 bases, with 16 bases between them. This CDR3 has 16 amino acids. The CDR3 DNA reads TGTGCCAGCAGCCAAGATCACGCAGTGCGCCGAGAAAAACTGTTTTTT. Translating it yields CASSQDHAVRREKLFF.

The gene calls are TRBV7-9 and TRBJ2-2; TRBD2 is a possible D gene (6 bases). This CDR3 has 17 residues. Between the trimmed V and J ends, which lost 2 bases and 4 bases, there was a span of 17 bases. Germline CDR1 and CDR2: SEHNR and FQNEAQ (reference sequence). The CDR3 loop reads CASSLPGAGSSTGELFF. CDR3 bases: TGTGCCAGCAGCTTACCCGGGGCGGGGTCTTCCACCGGGGAGCTGTTTTTT.

DNA of the CDR3: TGCAGTGCAGGACAGGGGTTTGGCTACACCTTC. Amino acids: CSAGQGFGYTF. The V call is TRBV20-1, the J call TRBJ1-2; 9 nucleotides line up with TRBD1. V gave up 6 bases and J gave up 7 bases; unmatched junction bases: 3. The CDR3 has 11 residues. Germline CDR1 DFQATT, CDR2 SNEGSKA (reference sequence).